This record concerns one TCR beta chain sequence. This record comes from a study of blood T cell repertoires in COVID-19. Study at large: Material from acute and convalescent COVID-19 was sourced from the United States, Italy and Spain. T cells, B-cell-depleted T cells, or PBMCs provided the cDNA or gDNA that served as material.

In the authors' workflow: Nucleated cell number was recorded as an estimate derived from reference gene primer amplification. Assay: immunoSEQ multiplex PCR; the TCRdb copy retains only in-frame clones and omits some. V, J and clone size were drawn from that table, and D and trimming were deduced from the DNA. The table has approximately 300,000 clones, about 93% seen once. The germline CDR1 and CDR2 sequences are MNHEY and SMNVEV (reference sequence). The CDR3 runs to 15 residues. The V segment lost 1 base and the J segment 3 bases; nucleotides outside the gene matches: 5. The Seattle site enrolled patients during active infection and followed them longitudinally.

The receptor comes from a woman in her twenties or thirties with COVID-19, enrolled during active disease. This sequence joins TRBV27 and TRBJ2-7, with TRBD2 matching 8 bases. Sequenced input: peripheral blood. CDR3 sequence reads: CASSLFGGGNYEQYF. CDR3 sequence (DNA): TGTGCCAGCAGTTTATTCGGGGGGGGGAACTACGAGCAGTACTTC.